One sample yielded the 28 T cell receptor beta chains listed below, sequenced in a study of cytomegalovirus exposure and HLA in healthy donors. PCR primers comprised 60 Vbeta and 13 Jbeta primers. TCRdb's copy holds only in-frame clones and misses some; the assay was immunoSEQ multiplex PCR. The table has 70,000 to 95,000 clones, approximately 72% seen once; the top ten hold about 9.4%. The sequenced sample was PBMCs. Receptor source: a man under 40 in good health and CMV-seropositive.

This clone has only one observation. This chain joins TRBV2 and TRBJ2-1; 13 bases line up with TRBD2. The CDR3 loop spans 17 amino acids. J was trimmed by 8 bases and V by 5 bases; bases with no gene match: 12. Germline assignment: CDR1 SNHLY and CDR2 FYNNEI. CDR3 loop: CASSLRLAGGAIDEQFF. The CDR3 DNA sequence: TGTGCCAGCAGTCTGCGACTAGCGGGGGGAGCTATCGATGAGCAGTTCTTC.

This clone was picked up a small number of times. Written as DNA, the CDR3 is TGTGCCAGTAGTATGGGACAGGGTAGGGCTGAAGCTTTCTTT. It is translated as CASSMGQGRAEAFF. The chain is built from TRBV19 and TRBJ1-1; 9 nucleotides line up with TRBD1. Germline trimming cut 3 bases from V and 6 bases from J; bases unmatched to any gene: 5. Per the germline V gene, CDR1 is LNHDA and CDR2 is SQIVND (reference sequence). The CDR3 spans 14 residues.

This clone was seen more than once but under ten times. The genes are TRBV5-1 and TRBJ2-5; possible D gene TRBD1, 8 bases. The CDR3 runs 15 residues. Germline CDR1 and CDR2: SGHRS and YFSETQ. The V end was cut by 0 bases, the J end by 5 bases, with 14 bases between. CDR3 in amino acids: CASSLGDRREETQYF. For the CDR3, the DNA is TGCGCCAGCAGCTTGGGGGACAGGCGGGAGGAGACCCAGTACTTC.

DNA of the CDR3: TGTGCCAGCAGTTTGAACCCCGACAGGGGGATTGAGCAGTACTTC. Encoded protein: CASSLNPDRGIEQYF. The chain combines TRBV27 with TRBJ2-7, with TRBD1 matching 9 bases. The V and J ends lost 3 bases and 7 bases, in that order; junction bases with no gene match: 10. The CDR3 contains 15 residues. Germline lookup yields CDR1 MNHEY and CDR2 SMNVEV (reference sequence).

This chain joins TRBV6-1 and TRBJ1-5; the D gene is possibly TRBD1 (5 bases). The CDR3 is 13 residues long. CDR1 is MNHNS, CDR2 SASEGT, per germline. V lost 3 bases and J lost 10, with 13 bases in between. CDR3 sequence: CASSDGGIKPQHF. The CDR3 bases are TGTGCCAGCAGTGACGGGGGAATTAAACCCCAGCATTTT.

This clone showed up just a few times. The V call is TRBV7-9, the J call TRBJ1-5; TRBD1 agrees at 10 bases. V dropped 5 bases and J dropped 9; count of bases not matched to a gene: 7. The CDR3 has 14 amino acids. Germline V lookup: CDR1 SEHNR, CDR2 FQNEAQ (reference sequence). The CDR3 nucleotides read TGTGCCAGCAGCGCGGGGACAGGGGATCGGCCCCAGCATTTT. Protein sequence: CASSAGTGDRPQHF.

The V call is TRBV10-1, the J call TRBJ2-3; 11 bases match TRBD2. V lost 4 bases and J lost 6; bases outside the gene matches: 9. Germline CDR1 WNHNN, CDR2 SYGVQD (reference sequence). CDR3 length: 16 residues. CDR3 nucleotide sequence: TGCGCCAGCAGTGGTACATTAGCGGGGGGGCTGGATACGCAGTATTTT. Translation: CASSGTLAGGLDTQYF.

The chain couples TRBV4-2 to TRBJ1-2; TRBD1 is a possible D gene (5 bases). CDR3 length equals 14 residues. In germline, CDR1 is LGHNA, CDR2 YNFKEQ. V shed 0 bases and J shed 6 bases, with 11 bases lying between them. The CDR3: CASSQEGGADGYTF. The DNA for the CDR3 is TGTGCCAGCAGCCAAGAAGGCGGGGCAGATGGCTACACCTTC.

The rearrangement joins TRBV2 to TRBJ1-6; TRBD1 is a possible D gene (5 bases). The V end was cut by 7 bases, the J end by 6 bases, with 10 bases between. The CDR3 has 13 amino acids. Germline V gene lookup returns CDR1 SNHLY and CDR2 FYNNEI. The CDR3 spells CASKATANSPLHF. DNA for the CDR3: TGTGCCAGCAAGGCGACAGCTAATTCACCCCTCCACTTT.

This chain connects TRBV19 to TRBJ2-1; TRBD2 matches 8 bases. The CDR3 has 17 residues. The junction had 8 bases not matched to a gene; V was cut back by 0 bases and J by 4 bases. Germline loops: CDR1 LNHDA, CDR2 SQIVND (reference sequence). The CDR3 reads CASSIDGSSGGYNEQFF. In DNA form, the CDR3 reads TGTGCCAGTAGTATAGATGGTTCGAGCGGGGGTTACAATGAGCAGTTCTTC.

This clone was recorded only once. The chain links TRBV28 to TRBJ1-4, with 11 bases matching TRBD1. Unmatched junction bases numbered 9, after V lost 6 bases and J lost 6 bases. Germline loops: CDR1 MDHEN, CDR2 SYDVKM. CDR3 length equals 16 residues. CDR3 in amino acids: CASRNRDRGFYEKLFF. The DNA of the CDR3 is TGTGCCAGCAGAAACCGGGACAGGGGGTTTTATGAAAAACTGTTTTTT.

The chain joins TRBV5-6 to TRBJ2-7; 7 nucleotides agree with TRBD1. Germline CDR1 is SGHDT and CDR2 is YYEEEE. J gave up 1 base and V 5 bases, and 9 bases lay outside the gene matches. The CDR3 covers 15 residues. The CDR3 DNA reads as TGTGCCAGCAGGCCCGGCCGGGGACAGTCCTACGAGCAGTACTTC. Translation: CASRPGRGQSYEQYF.

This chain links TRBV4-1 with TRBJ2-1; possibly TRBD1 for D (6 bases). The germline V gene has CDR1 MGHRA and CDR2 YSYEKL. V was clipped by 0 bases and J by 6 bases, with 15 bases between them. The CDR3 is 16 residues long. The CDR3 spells CASSQEMGARGNEQFF. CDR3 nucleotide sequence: TGCGCCAGCAGCCAAGAGATGGGGGCGAGGGGCAATGAGCAGTTCTTC.

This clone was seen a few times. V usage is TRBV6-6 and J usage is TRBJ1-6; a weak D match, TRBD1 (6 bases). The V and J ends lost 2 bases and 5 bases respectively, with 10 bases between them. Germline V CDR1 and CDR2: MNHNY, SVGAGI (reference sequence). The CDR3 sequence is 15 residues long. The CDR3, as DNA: TGTGCCAGCAGTTACCGGGACACCAATAATTCACCCCTCCACTTT. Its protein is CASSYRDTNNSPLHF.

DNA for the CDR3: TGTGCCAGCAGTGCAGCTCGGGGTAACGGTTCACCCCTCCACTTT. It is translated as CASSAARGNGSPLHF. The rearrangement joins TRBV25-1 to TRBJ1-6; D gene unclear. The CDR3 loop spans 15 amino acids. From germline, CDR1 is MGHDK and CDR2 SYGVNS. V lost 4 bases and J 9 bases, leaving 16 bases between the germline ends.

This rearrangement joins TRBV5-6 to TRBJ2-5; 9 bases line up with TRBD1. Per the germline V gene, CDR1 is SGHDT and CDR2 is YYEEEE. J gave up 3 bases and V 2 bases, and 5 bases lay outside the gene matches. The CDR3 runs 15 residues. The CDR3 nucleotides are TGTGCCAGCAGCTTTACGGACAGGGGAAAAGAGACCCAGTACTTC. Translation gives CASSFTDRGKETQYF.

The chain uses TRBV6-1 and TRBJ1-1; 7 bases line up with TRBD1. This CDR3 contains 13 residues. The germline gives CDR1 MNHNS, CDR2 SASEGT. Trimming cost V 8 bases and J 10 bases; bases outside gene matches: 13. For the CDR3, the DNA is TGTGCCAGCCCGGGACAGTCAATCCAAGGAGCTTTCTTT. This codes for CASPGQSIQGAFF.

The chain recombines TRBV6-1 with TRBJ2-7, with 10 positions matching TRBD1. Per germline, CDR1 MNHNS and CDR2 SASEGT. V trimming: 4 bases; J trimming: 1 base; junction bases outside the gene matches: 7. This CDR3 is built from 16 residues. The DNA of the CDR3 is TGTGCCAGCAGTGGTATCATGGGACAGGGGTCCTACGAGCAGTACTTC. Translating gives CASSGIMGQGSYEQYF.

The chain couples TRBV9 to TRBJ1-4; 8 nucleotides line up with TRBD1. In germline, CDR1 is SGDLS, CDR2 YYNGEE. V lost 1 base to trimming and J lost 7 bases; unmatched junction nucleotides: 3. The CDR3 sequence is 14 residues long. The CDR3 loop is CASSVQGATEKLFF. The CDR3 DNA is TGTGCCAGCAGCGTACAGGGGGCGACTGAAAAACTGTTTTTT. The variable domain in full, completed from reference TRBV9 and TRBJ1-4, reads DSGVTQTPKHLITATGQRVTLRCSPRSGDLSVYWYQQSLDQGLQFLIQYYNGEERAKGNILERFSAQQFPDLHSELNLSSLELGDSALYFCASSVQGATEKLFFGSGTQLSVL.

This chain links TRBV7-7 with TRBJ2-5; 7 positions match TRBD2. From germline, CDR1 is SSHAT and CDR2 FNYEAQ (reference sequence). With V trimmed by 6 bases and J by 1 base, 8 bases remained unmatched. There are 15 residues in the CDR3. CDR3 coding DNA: TGTGCCAGCAGTTTAACTAGCGCGACCCAAGAGACCCAGTACTTC. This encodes CASSLTSATQETQYF. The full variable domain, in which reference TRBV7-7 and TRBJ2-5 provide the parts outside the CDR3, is GAGVSQSPRYKVTKRGQDVTLRCDPISSHATLYWYQQALGQGPEFLTYFNYEAQPDKSGLPSDRFSAERPEGSISTLTIQRTEQRDSAMYRCASSLTSATQETQYFGPGTRLLVL.

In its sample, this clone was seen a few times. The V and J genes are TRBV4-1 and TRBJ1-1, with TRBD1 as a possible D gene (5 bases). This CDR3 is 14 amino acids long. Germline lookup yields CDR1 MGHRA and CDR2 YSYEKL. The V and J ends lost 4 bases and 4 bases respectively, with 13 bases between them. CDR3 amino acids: CASSRGGFGTEAFF. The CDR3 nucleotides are TGCGCCAGCAGCCGGGGGGGGTTTGGCACTGAAGCTTTCTTT.

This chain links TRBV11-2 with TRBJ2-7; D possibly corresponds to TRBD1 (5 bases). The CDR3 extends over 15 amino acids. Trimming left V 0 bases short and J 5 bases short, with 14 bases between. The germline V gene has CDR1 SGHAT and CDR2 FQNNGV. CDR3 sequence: CASSLEVSGFNEQYF. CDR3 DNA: TGTGCCAGCAGCTTAGAGGTTTCAGGGTTTAACGAGCAGTACTTC.

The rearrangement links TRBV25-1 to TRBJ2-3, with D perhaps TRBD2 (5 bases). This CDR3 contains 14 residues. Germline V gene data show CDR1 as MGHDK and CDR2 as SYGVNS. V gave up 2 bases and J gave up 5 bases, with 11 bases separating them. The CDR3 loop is CASSERGIKDTQYF. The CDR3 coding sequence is TGTGCCAGCAGTGAACGAGGGATAAAAGATACGCAGTATTTT.

The CDR3 protein is CASSLGGHEQYF. In DNA form, the CDR3 reads TGTGCCAGCAGTTTAGGGGGCCACGAGCAGTACTTC. This rearrangement joins TRBV28 to TRBJ2-7, with TRBD1 as a possible D gene (6 bases). Trimming removed 2 bases from V and 5 bases from J, with 7 bases in between. Germline CDR1 and CDR2: MDHEN and SYDVKM. The CDR3 spans 12 residues.

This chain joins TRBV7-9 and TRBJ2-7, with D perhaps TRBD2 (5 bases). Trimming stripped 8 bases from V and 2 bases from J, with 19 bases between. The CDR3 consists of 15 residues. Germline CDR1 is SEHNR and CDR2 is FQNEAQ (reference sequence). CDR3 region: CASLSDSEGTYEQYF. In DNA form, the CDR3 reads TGTGCCAGCCTCTCCGACTCCGAGGGTACCTACGAGCAGTACTTC.

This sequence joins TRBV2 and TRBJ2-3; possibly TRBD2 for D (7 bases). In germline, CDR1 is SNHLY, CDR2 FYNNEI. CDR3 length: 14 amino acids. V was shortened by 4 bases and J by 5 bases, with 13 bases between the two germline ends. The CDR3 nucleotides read TGTGCCAGCAGTGGGGTGGGGGGGCGAGATACGCAGTATTTT. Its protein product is CASSGVGGRDTQYF.

CDR3: CASSYGTGTYEQYF. The CDR3 DNA reads TGTGCCAGCAGCTACGGGACAGGGACCTACGAGCAGTACTTC. The chain combines TRBV7-2 with TRBJ2-7; 9 bases line up with TRBD1. The CDR3 has 14 residues. Germline CDR1 SGHTA, CDR2 FQGNSA. Trimming at V came to 4 bases and at J to 2 bases, leaving 3 bases not matched to a gene.

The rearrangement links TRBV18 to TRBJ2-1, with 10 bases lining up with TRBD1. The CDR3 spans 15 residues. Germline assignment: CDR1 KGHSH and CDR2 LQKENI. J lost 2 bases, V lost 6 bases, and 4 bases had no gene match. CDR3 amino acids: CASSPGQGTYNEQFF. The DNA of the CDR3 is TGTGCCAGCTCTCCGGGACAGGGGACCTACAATGAGCAGTTCTTC.